Shown below are 14 T cell receptor beta chains from a single sample sequenced in a study of blood T cell repertoires in COVID-19. Sequencing was performed with immunoSEQ multiplex PCR; in TCRdb, only in-frame clones are kept and a portion is missing. The sample holds about 250,000 clones, around 85% seen once. Sequencing used peripheral blood. Receptors were obtained from a man at least 80 years old with acute or convalescent COVID-19.

The chain employs TRBV11-3 and TRBJ2-7; the match to TRBD1 covers 8 bases. The CDR3 is 15 residues long. Trimming removed 5 bases from V and 0 bases from J; junction bases left unmatched: 6. Germline-derived CDR1 and CDR2 are SGHNT and YENEEA. The CDR3 reads CASSPRTGPSYEQYF. DNA of the CDR3: TGTGCCAGCAGCCCCCGGACAGGGCCCTCCTACGAGCAGTACTTC.

This chain links TRBV30 with TRBJ2-7; D perhaps matches TRBD1 (6 bases). The CDR3 contains 12 residues. Germline V gives CDR1 GTSNPN, CDR2 SVGIG (reference sequence). V shed 3 bases and J shed 4 bases, with 10 bases lying between them. The CDR3 bases are TGTGCCTGGAGGGACAGTCATTACGAGCAGTACTTC. This translates into CAWRDSHYEQYF.

This chain joins TRBV5-1 and TRBJ1-3; TRBD1 might be the D (6 bases). Deletions cut 2 bases from V and 0 bases from J, with 12 bases between. Germline V gene lookup returns CDR1 SGHRS and CDR2 YFSETQ. The CDR3 has 16 residues. CDR3 protein: CASSLAAGVSGNTIYF. The CDR3 coding sequence is TGCGCCAGCAGCTTAGCTGCAGGGGTCTCTGGAAACACCATATATTTT.

The chain carries TRBV30 and TRBJ1-1; TRBD1 might be the D (6 bases). This CDR3 contains 14 residues. Trimming pared 0 bases from V and 5 bases from J, leaving 13 bases between. The germline V gene encodes CDR1 GTSNPN and CDR2 SVGIG (reference sequence). The CDR3 DNA reads TGTGCCTGGAGTGTAAACAGGGTGGGAACTGAAGCTTTCTTT. It encodes CAWSVNRVGTEAFF.

The rearrangement uses TRBV15 and TRBJ2-7; maybe TRBD1 (8 bases). CDR3 length: 18 amino acids. Germline assignment: CDR1 LNHNV and CDR2 YYDKDF (reference sequence). V was trimmed by 3 bases and J by 1 base, leaving 22 bases between them. CDR3 loop: CATSSLYLQGGKSYEQYF. CDR3 nucleotides: TGTGCCACCAGCAGTCTTTACTTACAGGGGGGGAAGTCCTACGAGCAGTACTTC.

This clone was observed once. The CDR3 protein is CASSEKVRSNQPQHF. The CDR3 nucleotides read TGTGCCAGCAGTGAGAAAGTCAGGAGCAATCAGCCCCAGCATTTT. The rearrangement joins TRBV2 to TRBJ1-5, with D uncertain. Trimming took off 3 bases at V and 1 base at J, with 10 bases between the two ends. The CDR3 loop spans 15 amino acids. The germline V gene encodes CDR1 SNHLY and CDR2 FYNNEI. The whole variable domain, remainder taken from reference TRBV2 and TRBJ1-5, is EPEVTQTPSHQVTQMGQEVILRCVPISNHLYFYWYRQILGQKVEFLVSFYNNEISEKSEIFDDQFSVERPDGSNFTLKIRSTKLEDSAMYFCASSEKVRSNQPQHFGDGTRLSIL.

CDR3 nucleotide sequence: TGTGCCAGCAGCTTGAGACAGTTCGAGCAGTACTTC. Translating gives CASSLRQFEQYF. The gene calls are TRBV5-6 and TRBJ2-7; maybe TRBD1 (5 bases). This CDR3 comprises 12 residues. Per the germline V gene, CDR1 is SGHDT and CDR2 is YYEEEE. Trimming removed 1 base from V and 6 bases from J, with 8 bases in between.

The V call is TRBV6-5, the J call TRBJ1-2; 8 nucleotides line up with TRBD1. The V and J ends lost 0 bases and 4 bases, in that order; junction bases with no gene match: 4. The CDR3 is 15 amino acids. Germline assignment: CDR1 MNHEY and CDR2 SVGAGI. The CDR3 spells CASSYSTGQAYGYTF. Written as DNA, the CDR3 is TGTGCCAGCAGTTACTCGACGGGACAGGCCTATGGCTACACCTTC.

The CDR3 region has the DNA TGTGCCAGCACCTTACTCGCCGGGGAGCTGTTTTTT. It encodes CASTLLAGELFF. The chain couples TRBV12-3 or TRBV12-4 to TRBJ2-2; D is unclear. Trimming pared 7 bases from V and 6 bases from J, leaving 9 bases between. The CDR3 has 12 amino acids.

The rearrangement joins TRBV15 to TRBJ2-7, with 7 bases lining up with TRBD1. The CDR3 length is 15 residues. Germline V gene lookup returns CDR1 LNHNV and CDR2 YYDKDF (reference sequence). Trimming cost V 3 bases and J 3 bases; bases outside gene matches: 8. The CDR3 here is CATSRSPRDSYEQYF. In DNA, the CDR3 is TGTGCCACCAGCAGGTCCCCCCGGGACAGCTACGAGCAGTACTTC.

The CDR3 nucleotides are TGTGCCAGCAGCAAAAGATGGAGACTAGCGGAAGACCCCTACGAGCAGTACTTC. It is translated as CASSKRWRLAEDPYEQYF. This rearrangement joins TRBV21-1 to TRBJ2-7; the table calls TRBD2, which could not be checked here. TRBV21-1 is noted as a pseudogene. The CDR3 sequence is 18 residues long.

V usage is TRBV5-1 and J usage is TRBJ1-6, with D unresolved. CDR1 SGHRS and CDR2 YFSETQ come from the germline V gene. The CDR3 covers 13 residues. The V end was cut by 3 bases, the J end by 10 bases, with 11 bases between. CDR3 sequence: CASSSIQTSPLHF. In nucleotides, the CDR3 is TGCGCCAGCAGCTCGATACAGACATCACCCCTCCACTTT.

This chain links TRBV7-9 with TRBJ2-1; D gene unclear. Trimming shortened V by 5 bases and J by 7 bases, and 3 bases separated the two germline ends. The germline V gene has CDR1 SEHNR and CDR2 FQNEAQ (reference sequence). The length of the CDR3 is 10 residues. As DNA, the CDR3 is TGTGCCAGCAGCGAGAATGAGCAGTTCTTC. Protein product: CASSENEQFF.

The chain has TRBV6-1 and TRBJ1-1; no reliable D call. The CDR3 length is 13 residues. Looked up from germline, CDR1 is MNHNS and CDR2 is SASEGT. Trimming stripped 2 bases from V and 6 bases from J, with 10 bases between. The CDR3, as DNA: TGTGCCAGCAGTGAAAGACAATACCCTGAAGCTTTCTTT. This sequence encodes CASSERQYPEAFF.